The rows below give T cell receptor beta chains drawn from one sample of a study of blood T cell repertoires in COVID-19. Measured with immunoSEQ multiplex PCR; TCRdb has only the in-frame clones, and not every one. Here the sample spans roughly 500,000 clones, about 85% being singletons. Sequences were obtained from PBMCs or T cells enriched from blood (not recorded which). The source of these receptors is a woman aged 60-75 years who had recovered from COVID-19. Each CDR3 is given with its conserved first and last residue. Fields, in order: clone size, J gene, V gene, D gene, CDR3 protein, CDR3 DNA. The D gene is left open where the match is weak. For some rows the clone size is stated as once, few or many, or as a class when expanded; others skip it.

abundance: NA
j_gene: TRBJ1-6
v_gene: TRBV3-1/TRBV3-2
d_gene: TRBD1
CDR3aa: CASSPRTGHSPLHF
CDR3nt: TGTGCCAGCAGCCCTCGGACAGGGCATTCACCCCTCCACTTT

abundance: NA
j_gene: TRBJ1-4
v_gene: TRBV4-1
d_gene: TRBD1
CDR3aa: CASSHIGTAGEKLFF
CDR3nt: TGCGCCAGCAGCCACATCGGGACAGCCGGCGAAAAACTGTTTTTT

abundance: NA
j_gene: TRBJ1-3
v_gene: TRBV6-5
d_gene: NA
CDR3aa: CASSHTPGTGNTIYF
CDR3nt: TGTGCCAGCAGTCACACGCCAGGGACTGGAAACACCATATATTTT

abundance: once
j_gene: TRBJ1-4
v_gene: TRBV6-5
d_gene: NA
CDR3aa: CASSYSTGGEKLFF
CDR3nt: TGTGCCAGCAGTTACTCGACAGGTGGGGAAAAACTGTTTTTT

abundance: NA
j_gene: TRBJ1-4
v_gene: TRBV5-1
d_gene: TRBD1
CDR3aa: CASSPEGQNEKLFF
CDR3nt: TGCGCCAGCAGCCCTGAGGGACAGAATGAAAAACTGTTTTTT

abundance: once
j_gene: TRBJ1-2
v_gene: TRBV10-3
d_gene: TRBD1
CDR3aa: CAIRGQGPDGYTF
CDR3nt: TGTGCCATCAGGGGACAGGGACCGGATGGCTACACCTTC

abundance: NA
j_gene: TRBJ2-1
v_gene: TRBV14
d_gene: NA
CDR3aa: CASSRQSSYNEQFF
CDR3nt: TGTGCCAGCAGCCGACAGTCCTCCTACAATGAGCAGTTCTTC

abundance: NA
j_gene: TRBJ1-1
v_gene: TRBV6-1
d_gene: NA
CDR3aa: CASSEVLMGGAVNTEAFF
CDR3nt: TGTGCCAGCAGTGAAGTTCTGATGGGAGGGGCGGTGAACACTGAAGCTTTCTTT

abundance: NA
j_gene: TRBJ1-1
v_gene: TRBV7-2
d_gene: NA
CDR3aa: CASSLAVGGTEAFF
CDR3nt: TGTGCCAGCAGCTTAGCCGTAGGAGGCACTGAAGCTTTCTTT

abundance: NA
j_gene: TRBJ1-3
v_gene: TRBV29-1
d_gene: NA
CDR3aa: CSVESSRNTIYF
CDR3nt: TGCAGCGTTGAAAGCTCTCGAAACACCATATATTTT

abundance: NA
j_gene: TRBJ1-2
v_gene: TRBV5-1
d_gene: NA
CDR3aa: CASSLLGQGKGYTF
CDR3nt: TGCGCCAGCAGCTTGTTAGGTCAGGGCAAGGGCTACACCTTC

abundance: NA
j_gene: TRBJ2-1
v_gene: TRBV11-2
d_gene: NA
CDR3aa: CASSQGSSYNEQFF
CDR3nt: TGTGCCAGCAGCCAGGGTAGCTCCTACAATGAGCAGTTCTTC